These 19 T cell receptor beta chains were sequenced from one sample in a study of Graves' ophthalmopathy and Graves' hyperthyroidism (dated by TCRdb to 2017 to 2018). Sequencing took place on an Illumina HiSeq 2000. TCR beta CDR3 regions were amplified from RNA transcripts for repertoire sequencing. HTBI primers and the Qiagen OneStep RT-PCR kit were used in a first-round RT-PCR, which was followed by a second-round multiplex PCR, size selection and purification. TCRdb trimmed the raw reads at Q25, called clones with MiXCR and kept productive beta chains. Rows with one shared CDR3 protein collapse into an entry with the most common genes and DNA. Counted in this sample were hundreds of thousands of distinct CDR3 sequences; about 38% of them appeared once. The ten largest clones take up around 3% of the sample. The specimen was peripheral blood. These receptors were taken from an adult man with Graves' ophthalmopathy.

This rearrangement joins TRBV10-3 to TRBJ1-6; 11 bases match TRBD1. Germline lookup yields CDR1 ENHRY and CDR2 SYGVKD. V lost 6 bases to trimming and J lost 0 bases; unmatched junction nucleotides: 1. CDR3 length: 16 amino acids. The CDR3 region has the DNA TGTGCCATCAGCGGGACAGGGGGCTCCTATAATTCACCCCTCCACTTT. Its protein product is CAISGTGGSYNSPLHF.

This clonotype was picked up many times. The V call is TRBV4-3, the J call TRBJ1-2; D unclear. Per the germline V gene, CDR1 is LGHNA and CDR2 is YSLEER. The CDR3 is made up of 15 amino acids. Trimming pared 4 bases from V and 5 bases from J, leaving 17 bases between. The CDR3 sequence: CASSPPTDGKYGYTF. The CDR3 region has the DNA TGCGCCAGCAGCCCCCCAACGGACGGGAAGTATGGCTACACCTTC.

The genes are TRBV2 and TRBJ2-7, with D possibly being TRBD2 (5 bases). The V gene lost 5 bases and the J gene lost 1 base, with 12 bases spanning the gap. Germline V gives CDR1 SNHLY, CDR2 FYNNEI. The CDR3 loop spans 14 amino acids. This CDR3 is CASSPGISSYEQYF. DNA of the CDR3: TGTGCCAGCAGTCCCGGGATTAGTTCCTACGAGCAGTACTTC.

The chain has TRBV6-6 and TRBJ1-2, with D unresolved. Germline CDR1 is MNHNY and CDR2 is SVGAGI (reference sequence). Trimming left V 5 bases short and J 7 bases short, with 17 bases between. CDR3 length: 14 amino acids. Written as DNA, the CDR3 is TGTGCCAGCAGTGAACAACCGCAGGATGGTGGCTACACCTTC. Its protein product is CASSEQPQDGGYTF.

Many counts were recorded for this clonotype. This chain connects TRBV7-9 to TRBJ1-5; maybe TRBD1 (5 bases). Germline V lookup: CDR1 SEHNR, CDR2 FQNEAQ (reference sequence). Trimming shortened V by 5 bases and J by 5 bases, and 13 bases separated the two germline ends. The CDR3 is made up of 14 amino acids. The CDR3 spells CASSPSAGHQPQHF. DNA of the CDR3: TGTGCCAGCAGCCCCTCCGCAGGGCATCAGCCCCAGCATTTT. Drawing the rest from reference TRBV7-9 and TRBJ1-5, the complete variable domain is DTGVSQNPRHKITKRGQNVTFRCDPISEHNRLYWYRQTLGQGPEFLTYFQNEAQLEKSRLLSDRFSAERPKGSFSTLEIQRTEQGDSAMYLCASSPSAGHQPQHFGDGTRLSIL.

This clonotype was counted only a few times. The CDR3 does not end in the conserved phenylalanine or tryptophan, so this is likely a read error. This sequence joins TRBV12-3 or TRBV12-4 and TRBJ1-6; 8 positions agree with TRBD1. The CDR3 is made up of 15 amino acids. J was trimmed by 9 bases and V by 4 bases; bases with no gene match: 8. The CDR3 DNA is TGTGCCAGCAGTTGGATAACAGGGGGTCGTTCACCCCTCCACGTT. Translating it yields CASSWITGGRSPLHV.

The CDR3 protein is CSPGRSDGYTF. DNA for the CDR3: TGCAGCCCAGGGAGATCGGATGGCTACACCTTC. The genes are TRBV29-1 and TRBJ1-2; tentative D call: TRBD1 (5 bases). This CDR3 has 11 residues. Germline CDR1 SQVTM, CDR2 ANQGSEA. Between the trimmed V and J ends, which lost 8 bases and 6 bases, there was a span of 13 bases. Based on the CDR3 plus reference TRBV29-1 and TRBJ1-2, the full variable domain is SAVISQKPSRDICQRGTSLTIQCQVDSQVTMMFWYRQQPGQSLTLIATANQGSEATYESGFVIDKFPISRPNLTFSTLTVSNMSPEDSSIYLCSPGRSDGYTFGSGTRLTVV.

In this sample, this clonotype turned up many times. The conserved phenylalanine or tryptophan normally closing the CDR3 is absent here, so this likely arose from a read error. No DNA is shown, since the ends of the CDR3 on it are uncertain; the CDR3 is the one TCRdb lists. The chain is built from TRBV20-1 and TRBJ1-1. The CDR3 is 9 residues long, ends included. Germline CDR1 reads DFQATT; CDR2 reads SNEGSKA (reference sequence). CDR3: CSARDPPAY.

The rearrangement joins TRBV2 to TRBJ2-7; D may be TRBD1 or TRBD2 (5 bases each). The CDR3 totals 15 residues. Germline V CDR1 and CDR2: SNHLY, FYNNEI. V was pared by 3 bases and J by 5 bases, with 17 bases between. The CDR3 is CASSESVGAINEQYF. DNA of the CDR3: TGTGCCAGCAGTGAGTCGGTCGGGGCGATTAACGAGCAGTACTTC.

The V and J genes are TRBV20-1 and TRBJ2-1; TRBD2 agrees at 11 bases. The junction had 8 bases not matched to a gene; V was cut back by 2 bases and J by 5 bases. From germline, CDR1 is DFQATT and CDR2 SNEGSKA (reference sequence). The CDR3 consists of 16 residues. This CDR3 reads CSARKLTSGEHNEQFF. Written as DNA, the CDR3 is TGCAGTGCTAGAAAGTTGACTAGCGGGGAGCACAATGAGCAGTTCTTC.

The chain couples TRBV19 to TRBJ2-2; D might be TRBD2 (6 bases). This CDR3 is 15 amino acids long. V lost 5 bases to trimming and J lost 3 bases, with 13 bases between them. Germline CDR1 is LNHDA and CDR2 is SQIVND (reference sequence). CDR3: CASSAGAGYTGELFF. In DNA, the CDR3 is TGTGCCAGTAGTGCAGGTGCGGGATACACCGGGGAGCTGTTTTTT.

The CDR3 region has the DNA TGCAGCGCCCAGGGACTAGCGGGAAACAATGAGCAGTACTTC. It specifies CSAQGLAGNNEQYF. This chain joins TRBV29-1 and TRBJ2-5, with TRBD2 identical over 13 bases. Trimming at V came to 7 bases and at J to 11 bases, leaving 13 bases not matched to a gene. CDR1 and CDR2 from the germline V gene are SQVTM and ANQGSEA. The CDR3 is 14 amino acids.

Concerning this clonotype: A much larger clone differs by one base, so this may be a read error. The chain uses TRBV10-3 and TRBJ1-2; D uncertain. V gave up 5 bases and J gave up 7 bases, with 17 bases separating them. The CDR3 runs 14 residues. Germline CDR1 reads ENHRY; CDR2 reads SYGVKD. CDR3 amino acids: CAISYSWAEGGYTF. The CDR3, as DNA: TGTGCCATCAGTTACTCATGGGCGGAGGGTGGCTACACCTTC.

Worth noting for this clonotype: Possible read error: a much larger clone is one base away. This rearrangement joins TRBV20-1 to TRBJ1-4, with TRBD1 identical over 7 bases. Germline V gene data show CDR1 as DFQATT and CDR2 as SNEGSKA (reference sequence). V trimming: 3 bases; J trimming: 5 bases; junction bases outside the gene matches: 12. The CDR3 covers 16 residues. CDR3 sequence: CSASDQDRERNEKLFF. For the CDR3, the DNA is TGCAGTGCTAGTGATCAAGACAGGGAACGAAATGAAAAACTGTTTTTT.

This clonotype showed up many times. One end of the junction is discordant with germline, which a read error may explain. This sequence joins TRBV9 and TRBJ1-3, with unresolved D. The CDR3 length is 11 residues. Per the germline V gene, CDR1 is SGDLS and CDR2 is YYNGEE. The CDR3: CASSVGNTIYF. Written as DNA, the CDR3 is TGCGCCAGCAGTGTAGGAAACACCATATATTTT.

This chain uses TRBV13 with TRBJ1-5, with a weak D call TRBD1 (5 bases). The CDR3 extends over 13 amino acids. Germline V gene sequence: CDR1 PRHDT, CDR2 FYEKMQ (reference sequence). V was pared by 6 bases and J by 11 bases, with 17 bases between. The CDR3 DNA sequence: TGTGCCAGCAGTTTGGGGGGAAAAGAGACCCAGCATTTT. Amino acids: CASSLGGKETQHF.

On this clonotype: A much more abundant neighbour one base away suggests this may be a read error. The V and J genes are TRBV10-3 and TRBJ2-5; 7 nucleotides align to TRBD2. CDR1 is ENHRY, CDR2 SYGVKD, per germline. With V trimmed by 4 bases and J by 2 bases, 10 bases remained unmatched. The CDR3 consists of 16 residues. The CDR3 coding sequence is TGTGCCATCAGTGGCCTATTGGCGGGGGAACAAGAGACCCAGTACTTC. The encoded protein is CAISGLLAGEQETQYF.

This clonotype has ten or more counts. The chain links TRBV24-1 to TRBJ1-2; 8 bases map to TRBD1. The J segment lost 7 bases and the V segment lost 3 bases, leaving 15 bases of the junction unmatched. CDR1 KGHDR and CDR2 SFDVKD come from the germline V gene. The CDR3 extends over 17 amino acids. Written as DNA, the CDR3 is TGTGCCACCAGTGATGGAGGGACAGGCTCTCATCGGGGTGGCTACACCTTC. Translating gives CATSDGGTGSHRGGYTF.

This clonotype has a count of ten or more. This chain uses TRBV15 with TRBJ1-5; tentatively, D is TRBD1 (5 bases). CDR1 LNHNV and CDR2 YYDKDF come from the germline V gene (reference sequence). The CDR3 sequence is 15 residues long. V shed 0 bases and J shed 6 bases, with 12 bases lying between them. The CDR3 sequence: CATSRDRGRVQPQHF. The CDR3 DNA is TGTGCCACCAGCAGAGATCGGGGACGGGTTCAGCCCCAGCATTTT.